The rows below give T cell receptor beta chains drawn from one sample of a study of shared clonotypes between healthy human individuals. Profiled with immunoSEQ multiplex PCR; TCRdb holds only in-frame clones, not every one. The table records hundreds of thousands of clones, 90% to 97% of them present only once. The sequenced material came from naive CD8+ T cells sorted from blood. The source of these receptors is a woman aged 30 to 39 in good health. The CDR3 runs from the conserved cysteine through the conserved F or W. D genes are given only for firm matches. Size is stated for part of the rows, as once, few or many counts, or as a class when the clone is expanded.

D	J	size	V	DNA	CDR3
-	TRBJ2-3	-	TRBV5-4	TGTGCCAGCAGCTTGGCTAGGAGCACAGATACGCAGTATTTT	CASSLARSTDTQYF
TRBD1	TRBJ2-6	-	TRBV10-3	TGTGCCATCAGTGAGTCGGTTTTGGACAGGGGTTCTGGGGCCAACGTCCTGACTTTC	CAISESVLDRGSGANVLTF
-	TRBJ2-3	-	TRBV25-1	TGTGCCAGCAGCTCCGATACGCAGTATTTT	CASSSDTQYF
-	TRBJ2-5	-	TRBV25-1	TGTGCCAGCAGTGAAAGGGCAGGGGAGACCCAGTACTTC	CASSERAGETQYF
-	TRBJ1-2	-	TRBV27	TGTGCCAGCAGGTGGGGGGCGCCGAACTATGGCTACACCTTC	CASRWGAPNYGYTF
-	TRBJ1-1	-	TRBV4-1	TGCGCCAGCAGCCAAGATCGTGGCCAGACGACTGAAGCTTTCTTT	CASSQDRGQTTEAFF
TRBD2	TRBJ2-3	-	TRBV4-1	TGCGCCAGCCGTCGGACTAGCGGGAATTTAGATACGCAGTATTTT	CASRRTSGNLDTQYF
TRBD1	TRBJ2-7	once	TRBV5-1	TGCGCCAGCAGCTTAAGACAGGGTTACGAGCAGTACTTC	CASSLRQGYEQYF
-	TRBJ1-3	-	TRBV4-2	TGTGCCAGCAGCCAGTCGAAAAAGACGGGCTCTGGAAACACCATATATTTT	CASSQSKKTGSGNTIYF
-	TRBJ1-1	-	TRBV27	TGTGCCAGCACGGGGGGCATGAACACTGAAGCTTTCTTT	CASTGGMNTEAFF
-	TRBJ2-7	-	TRBV7-9	TGTGCCAGCAGCCCTCCAGGGGACTACGAGCAGTACTTC	CASSPPGDYEQYF
-	TRBJ1-6	-	TRBV6-1	TGTGCCAGCAGTGAAGTCCTCCGAACTGGCAATTCACCCCTCCACTTT	CASSEVLRTGNSPLHF
-	TRBJ2-3	-	TRBV27	TGTGCCAGCAGTTTAGATGTGGGCGCGGCGCAGTATTTT	CASSLDVGAAQYF
-	TRBJ2-7	-	TRBV4-1	TGCGCCAGCAGCCTTGAATGGGACCTAAACGCCGAGCAGTACTTC	CASSLEWDLNAEQYF
-	TRBJ2-1	once	TRBV6-5	TGTGCCAGCAGTCTCACGGTGAGCTCCTACAATGAGCAGTTCTTC	CASSLTVSSYNEQFF
TRBD1	TRBJ2-7	-	TRBV5-5	TGTGCCTCCATTGCAGGGGGTAATTTCGAGCAGTACTTC	CASIAGGNFEQYF
TRBD1	TRBJ2-7	-	TRBV7-9	TGTGCCAGCAGCCTAGAGGACAGGGCCGAGCAGTACTTC	CASSLEDRAEQYF
-	TRBJ2-7	-	TRBV6-1	TGTGCCAGCAGTGAAAAGCGGGCAGGGTACTACGAGCAGTACTTC	CASSEKRAGYYEQYF
-	TRBJ2-1	-	TRBV7-2	TGTGCCAGCAGCTTAGCAGGCTATCCAAAGTACAATGAGCAGTTCTTC	CASSLAGYPKYNEQFF
-	TRBJ1-1	-	TRBV9	TGTGCCAGCAGCGTAGAAGGTACTGAAGCTTTCTTT	CASSVEGTEAFF
TRBD1	TRBJ2-5	-	TRBV6-5	TGTGCCAGCAGGACAGGGGGCGGGAGAGAGACCCAGTACTTC	CASRTGGGRETQYF
-	TRBJ2-3	-	TRBV28	TGTGCCAGCAGTTTAGCACAGACAATCACAGATACGCAGTATTTT	CASSLAQTITDTQYF
-	TRBJ2-7	-	TRBV30	TGTGCCTGGAGTGTCGGGGGCACCTACGAGCAGTACTTC	CAWSVGGTYEQYF
-	TRBJ2-7	-	TRBV14	TGTGCCAGCAGCCAACATAGCCCCGGGAGTACCTACGAGCAGTACTTC	CASSQHSPGSTYEQYF
-	TRBJ2-1	-	TRBV27	TGTGCCAGCAGTCCAGCATGGGGGGTACGATACAATGAGCAGTTCTTC	CASSPAWGVRYNEQFF
-	TRBJ2-7	-	TRBV7-6	TGTGCCAGCAGCTTAGGGTATGGATCCTACGAGCAGTACTTC	CASSLGYGSYEQYF
TRBD1	TRBJ2-7	-	TRBV27	TGTGCCAGCAGTTCCGGGACAGGGGGATACGAGCAGTACTTC	CASSSGTGGYEQYF
-	TRBJ1-1	-	TRBV14	TGTGCCAGCAGACCCACAGGGCGTCCCACTGAAGCTTTCTTT	CASRPTGRPTEAFF
TRBD2	TRBJ2-5	-	TRBV11-2	TGTGCCAGCAGCTTAGGGACTAGCGGGCTCCAAGAGACCCAGTACTTC	CASSLGTSGLQETQYF
-	TRBJ2-1	-	TRBV10-3	TGTGCCATCAGCGGTGCTGGGGGCTCCTACAATGAGCAGTTCTTC	CAISGAGGSYNEQFF
-	TRBJ2-1	-	TRBV9	TGTGCCAGCAGCGTCTATCAGAATACCTACAATGAGCAGTTCTTC	CASSVYQNTYNEQFF
-	TRBJ2-3	-	TRBV27	TGTGCCAGCAGTTTATTAAGCGGGAGCACAGATACGCAGTATTTT	CASSLLSGSTDTQYF
TRBD2	TRBJ2-6	-	TRBV11-2	TGTGCCAGCAGCTGGTCTAGCGGGGCGGGAGCCAACGTCCTGACTTTC	CASSWSSGAGANVLTF
TRBD2	TRBJ2-2	-	TRBV6-1	TGTGCCAGCATGGGGGGGAGCACCGGGGAGCTGTTTTTT	CASMGGSTGELFF